These 5 T cell receptor beta chains were all obtained from the same sample, sequenced in a study of cytomegalovirus exposure and HLA in healthy donors. Primers for the PCR totalled 60 Vbeta and 13 Jbeta. Some clones are missing from TCRdb's copy, which holds only in-frame ones; the method was immunoSEQ multiplex PCR. The repertoire holds 200,000 to 250,000 clones, with more than 75% as singletons. Sequenced sample: PBMCs. The receptors were gathered from a human donor in good health.

The chain carries TRBV7-2 and TRBJ2-1, with TRBD2 identical over 9 bases. The CDR3 spans 15 residues. Losses at the gene ends were 5 bases for V and 3 bases for J; bases not matched to a gene: 5. Germline lookup yields CDR1 SGHTA and CDR2 FQGNSA. The CDR3 DNA reads TGTGCCAGCAGCATACTAGCGGGCTACTACAATGAGCAGTTCTTC. Translating it yields CASSILAGYYNEQFF.

The rearrangement uses TRBV5-1 and TRBJ1-1; possibly TRBD1 for D (5 bases). Germline CDR1 SGHRS, CDR2 YFSETQ. CDR3 length equals 14 residues. Trimming stripped 3 bases from V and 2 bases from J, with 11 bases between. CDR3 DNA sequence: TGCGCCAGCAGCTACAACACAGGAAACACTGAAGCTTTCTTT. Its translation is CASSYNTGNTEAFF.

J is TRBJ2-2 and V is TRBV9; 7 bases fit TRBD2. V lost 3 bases, J lost 0 bases, and 2 bases stayed unmatched. CDR1 SGDLS and CDR2 YYNGEE come from the germline V gene. The CDR3 sequence is 15 residues long. CDR3 in DNA: TGTGCCAGCAGCGGCGGGAGTTCGAACACCGGGGAGCTGTTTTTT. Amino acids: CASSGGSSNTGELFF.

This CDR3 reads CASSFLVSGRRYYF. The DNA of the CDR3 is TGTGCCAGCAGTTTCTTGGTTAGCGGGAGAAGATACTACTTC. The gene calls are TRBV28 and TRBJ2-4, with 9 bases matching TRBD2. CDR3 length equals 14 residues. The ends lost 3 bases at V and 16 bases at J; junction bases unmatched: 13. Germline-derived CDR1 and CDR2 are MDHEN and SYDVKM. Full variable domain (missing parts from reference TRBV28 and TRBJ2-4): DVKVTQSSRYLVKRTGEKVFLECVQDMDHENMFWYRQDPGLGLRLIYFSYDVKMKEKGDIPEGYSVSREKKERFSLILESASTNQTSMYLCASSFLVSGRRYYFGAGTRLSVL.

CDR3 DNA: TGCGCCAGCAGCTTGACATTGGATACGCAGTATTTT. As protein: CASSLTLDTQYF. The V and J genes are TRBV5-1 and TRBJ2-3; D remains ambiguous. Germline V gene lookup returns CDR1 SGHRS and CDR2 YFSETQ. The CDR3 spans 12 residues. Trimming pared 1 base from V and 6 bases from J, leaving 6 bases between.